The 25 T cell receptor beta chains below all came from one sample that was sequenced in a study of T-cell memory formation after mild COVID-19. A single record per CDR3 protein comes from TCRdb applying MiXCR to the 5' RACE reads. The data contain 550,000 to 700,000 distinct CDR3 sequences, 15% to 20% of them singletons. Sequences were obtained from PBMCs or a T cell subset sorted from them (not recorded which). These receptors all come from an adult woman who had mild COVID-19 (a few samples of this study predate the infection). Cell type and time point are not known.

The chain combines TRBV30 with TRBJ2-4, with D tentatively TRBD1 or TRBD2 (5 bases each). From germline, CDR1 is GTSNPN and CDR2 SVGIG (reference sequence). The CDR3 length is 14 residues. Trimming shortened V by 4 bases and J by 1 base, and 11 bases separated the two germline ends. CDR3: CAWNLGVAKNIQYF. The CDR3 bases are TGTGCCTGGAATTTGGGGGTGGCCAAAAACATTCAGTACTTC.

V is TRBV4-2 and J is TRBJ1-1, with D possibly TRBD1 on 5 matching bases. The CDR3 has 17 amino acids. Looked up from germline, CDR1 is LGHNA and CDR2 is YNFKEQ. V lost 0 bases to trimming and J lost 0 bases, with 14 bases between them. CDR3 nucleotides: TGTGCCAGCAGCCAAGATCCCAGGGAAGGCATGAACACTGAAGCTTTCTTT. Protein product: CASSQDPREGMNTEAFF.

This clonotype has just a few counts. The chain combines TRBV7-9 with TRBJ2-7; D assignment may be TRBD1 or TRBD2 (6 bases each). Germline V gene data show CDR1 as SEHNR and CDR2 as FQNEAQ (reference sequence). CDR3 size: 15 residues. The germline V and J ends were trimmed by 5 bases and 2 bases, with 16 bases remaining between them. CDR3 DNA: TGTGCCAGCAGCCCCTTTGGGGGGCACCCCTACGAGCAGTACTTC. Encoded protein: CASSPFGGHPYEQYF. The full variable domain, completed using reference TRBV7-9 and TRBJ2-7, is DTGVSQNPRHKITKRGQNVTFRCDPISEHNRLYWYRQTLGQGPEFLTYFQNEAQLEKSRLLSDRFSAERPKGSFSTLEIQRTEQGDSAMYLCASSPFGGHPYEQYFGPGTRLTVT.

The chain links TRBV12-3 or TRBV12-4 to TRBJ1-2; the D gene is possibly TRBD1 (5 bases). The V end lost 3 bases, the J end lost 5 bases, and 13 bases lay between the germline ends. There are 14 residues in the CDR3. CDR3 in amino acids: CASSLQGLFYGYTF. The CDR3 DNA is TGTGCCAGCAGTTTGCAGGGCCTTTTTTATGGCTACACCTTC.

The genes are TRBV4-1 and TRBJ2-1, with D tentatively TRBD1 or TRBD2 (6 bases each). Trimming left V 8 bases short and J 4 bases short, with 15 bases between. The CDR3 has 14 amino acids. In germline, CDR1 is MGHRA, CDR2 YSYEKL. The CDR3 loop is CASGGPAAYNEQFF. In DNA, the CDR3 is TGCGCCAGCGGGGGGCCTGCCGCTTACAATGAGCAGTTCTTC.

The V gene is TRBV27, the J gene TRBJ2-7; maybe TRBD1 (5 bases). The CDR3 has 15 amino acids. Germline CDR1 reads MNHEY; CDR2 reads SMNVEV (reference sequence). Between the trimmed V and J ends, which lost 5 bases and 0 bases, there was a span of 14 bases. CDR3 loop: CASSAGKVISYEQYF. CDR3 nucleotides: TGTGCCAGCAGTGCAGGGAAGGTTATCTCCTACGAGCAGTACTTC.

The V gene is TRBV2, the J gene TRBJ2-7, with a weak D call TRBD2 (5 bases). Germline CDR1 SNHLY, CDR2 FYNNEI. V was shortened by 11 bases and J by 3 bases, with 11 bases between the two germline ends. This CDR3 has 11 amino acids. Written as DNA, the CDR3 is TGTGCCGGACCGGACTTCTACGAGCAGTACTTC. Amino acid sequence: CAGPDFYEQYF.

The chain carries TRBV24-1 and TRBJ1-5; D is uncertain. Germline CDR1 and CDR2: KGHDR and SFDVKD. V lost 5 bases and J lost 6, with 16 bases in between. The CDR3 runs 15 residues. CDR3 nucleotides: TGTGCCACCAGTGCCGGAGGAGGGCCGAGTCAGCCCCAGCATTTT. Its protein is CATSAGGGPSQPQHF.

This clonotype was counted only a few times. V is TRBV5-5 and J is TRBJ2-3; 7 bases fit TRBD1. V lost 2 bases and J lost 6; bases outside the gene matches: 6. Germline values: CDR1 SGHKS, CDR2 YYEKEE (reference sequence). The CDR3 length is 14 residues. CDR3 amino acids: CASSFGTAADTQYF. For the CDR3, the DNA is TGTGCCAGCAGCTTCGGGACAGCGGCGGATACGCAGTATTTT.

The chain has TRBV4-1 and TRBJ2-7; D gene unclear. The ends were cut back, 1 base at V and 2 bases at J, with 12 bases in the middle. CDR3 length: 15 amino acids. Germline lookup yields CDR1 MGHRA and CDR2 YSYEKL. Written as DNA, the CDR3 is TGCGCCAGCAGCCAAGCCGAGAGCAGAGCCTACGAGCAGTACTTC. Protein sequence: CASSQAESRAYEQYF.

The chain couples TRBV7-2 to TRBJ1-1; D uncertain. CDR3 size: 14 residues. From germline, CDR1 is SGHTA and CDR2 FQGNSA. Trimming stripped 1 base from V and 3 bases from J, with 9 bases between. The CDR3 bases are TGTGCCAGCAGCTTAGTACAATCGTACACTGAAGCTTTCTTT. It specifies CASSLVQSYTEAFF.

The table lists this clonotype with a few counts. The chain couples TRBV24-1 to TRBJ2-5; D perhaps matches TRBD1 (6 bases). The CDR3 spans 15 residues. Germline CDR1 is KGHDR and CDR2 is SFDVKD. V shed 4 bases and J shed 5 bases, with 16 bases lying between them. The CDR3: CATSEAQGPPETQYF. The CDR3 bases are TGTGCCACCAGTGAGGCCCAGGGGCCCCCGGAGACCCAGTACTTC.

The rearrangement links TRBV2 to TRBJ2-1; either TRBD1 or TRBD2 may supply D (5 bases each). The germline gives CDR1 SNHLY, CDR2 FYNNEI. Trimming took 5 bases from V and 4 from J, leaving 12 bases between them. The CDR3 loop spans 14 amino acids. CDR3 protein: CASSSGTLYNEQFF. DNA for the CDR3: TGTGCCAGCAGTTCCGGGACGCTTTACAATGAGCAGTTCTTC.

This chain uses TRBV4-1 with TRBJ2-1; 10 bases agree with TRBD2. Germline V CDR1 and CDR2: MGHRA, YSYEKL. The V and J ends lost 4 bases and 7 bases, in that order; junction bases with no gene match: 10. The CDR3 totals 16 residues. CDR3 amino acids: CASSPGLAAVRNEQFF. CDR3 DNA: TGCGCCAGCAGCCCCGGACTAGCGGCAGTGAGGAATGAGCAGTTCTTC.

This sequence joins TRBV4-1 and TRBJ1-2; D call uncertain. This CDR3 is 14 amino acids long. V lost 1 base and J 3 bases, leaving 9 bases between the germline ends. Germline loops: CDR1 MGHRA, CDR2 YSYEKL. The CDR3 loop is CASSQVKKYYGYTF. The CDR3, as DNA: TGCGCCAGCAGCCAAGTGAAGAAGTACTATGGCTACACCTTC.

The gene calls are TRBV12-3 or TRBV12-4 and TRBJ1-1, with 7 bases identical to TRBD1. The CDR3 contains 16 residues. Trimming at V came to 5 bases and at J to 5 bases, leaving 14 bases not matched to a gene. DNA of the CDR3: TGTGCCAGCAGTAGGGGACAGATGGATTTAAGGACTGAAGCTTTCTTT. As protein: CASSRGQMDLRTEAFF.

This clonotype has at least ten counts. The V call is TRBV7-3, the J call TRBJ2-3; perhaps TRBD1 as D (6 bases). The V gene's germline CDR1 is SGHTA and CDR2 FQGTGA. Trimming left V 3 bases short and J 7 bases short, with 20 bases between. CDR3 length: 16 residues. CDR3 coding DNA: TGTGCCAGCAGCTTCCAGGGGCCTCGGAGCGGCTATACGCAGTATTTT. Residues: CASSFQGPRSGYTQYF.

The genes are TRBV9 and TRBJ1-1; the match to TRBD1 covers 9 bases. This CDR3 region has 15 residues. From germline, CDR1 is SGDLS and CDR2 YYNGEE. Germline trimming cut 4 bases from V and 1 base from J; bases unmatched to any gene: 5. The CDR3 DNA reads as TGTGCCAGCAGCTCATGGGACAGGGCGAACACTGAAGCTTTCTTT. It specifies CASSSWDRANTEAFF.

The chain is built from TRBV12-3 or TRBV12-4 and TRBJ2-1; 8 bases agree with TRBD2. This CDR3 has 16 residues. The V segment lost 5 bases and the J segment 4 bases; nucleotides outside the gene matches: 10. The CDR3 coding sequence is TGTGCCAGCAGTCCGTCCATAGCGGGGATTTACAATGAGCAGTTCTTC. Protein: CASSPSIAGIYNEQFF.

CDR3 protein: CASSLEVLSGNTIYF. Written as DNA, the CDR3 is TGTGCCAGCAGCTTAGAGGTACTCTCTGGAAACACCATATATTTT. This chain links TRBV7-9 with TRBJ1-3; D remains ambiguous. V dropped 1 base and J dropped 0 bases, with 7 bases sitting between them. CDR3 length: 15 residues. Germline V CDR1 and CDR2: SEHNR, FQNEAQ (reference sequence).

The chain carries TRBV12-3 or TRBV12-4 and TRBJ2-7; the D gene is possibly TRBD2 (6 bases). The CDR3 spans 13 residues. Trimming took off 3 bases at V and 4 bases at J, with 10 bases between the two ends. This CDR3 reads CASSFTSRYEQYF. The CDR3 DNA is TGTGCCAGCAGTTTTACTAGCAGATACGAGCAGTACTTC.

This clonotype was seen only a few times. The rearrangement links TRBV3-1 to TRBJ1-1; D gene ambiguous. The V and J ends lost 1 base and 2 bases respectively, with 8 bases between them. The CDR3 totals 14 residues. Germline loops: CDR1 LGHDT, CDR2 YNNKEL (reference sequence). The CDR3 region has the DNA TGTGCCAGCAGCCAAGCAACTGCTAACACTGAAGCTTTCTTT. It is translated as CASSQATANTEAFF.

The V call is TRBV29-1, the J call TRBJ2-7; D might be TRBD1 (5 bases). The CDR3 extends over 13 amino acids. V lost 6 bases, J lost 0 bases, and 12 bases lay in between. Germline CDR1 and CDR2: SQVTM and ANQGSEA. CDR3 bases: TGCAGCGTCCGGACACTCGACTCCTACGAGCAGTACTTC. Protein: CSVRTLDSYEQYF.

The V call is TRBV5-1, the J call TRBJ2-1; D is possibly TRBD2 (6 bases). Germline CDR1 reads SGHRS; CDR2 reads YFSETQ. The V gene lost 0 bases and the J gene lost 10 bases, with 17 bases spanning the gap. The CDR3 is 15 residues long. Written as DNA, the CDR3 is TGCGCCAGCAGCTTGGGCCCGGGAGCAGTGAACGAGCAGTTCTTC. Amino acid sequence: CASSLGPGAVNEQFF.

This clonotype was seen only a few times. The rearrangement uses TRBV12-3 or TRBV12-4 and TRBJ1-1; D is possibly TRBD1 (5 bases). This CDR3 region has 14 residues. V lost 2 bases and J 3 bases, leaving 10 bases between the germline ends. CDR3 protein: CASSLWGEDTEAFF. DNA of the CDR3: TGTGCCAGCAGTTTATGGGGGGAGGACACTGAAGCTTTCTTT.